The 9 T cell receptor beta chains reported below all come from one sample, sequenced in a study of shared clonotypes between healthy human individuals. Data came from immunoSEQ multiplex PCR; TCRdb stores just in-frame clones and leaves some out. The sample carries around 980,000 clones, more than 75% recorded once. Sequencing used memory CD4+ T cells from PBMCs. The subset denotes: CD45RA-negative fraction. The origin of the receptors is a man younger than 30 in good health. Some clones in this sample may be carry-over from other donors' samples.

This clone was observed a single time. The CDR3: CASSLGGLAGGETQYF. CDR3 coding DNA: TGTGCCAGCAGCTTAGGTGGTCTAGCGGGAGGGGAGACCCAGTACTTC. V is TRBV11-2 and J is TRBJ2-5; 12 bases agree with TRBD2. The V gene end was trimmed by 1 base and the J gene end by 5 bases; junction bases not matched to a gene: 5. Germline V gene data show CDR1 as SGHAT and CDR2 as FQNNGV. This CDR3 spans 16 amino acids.

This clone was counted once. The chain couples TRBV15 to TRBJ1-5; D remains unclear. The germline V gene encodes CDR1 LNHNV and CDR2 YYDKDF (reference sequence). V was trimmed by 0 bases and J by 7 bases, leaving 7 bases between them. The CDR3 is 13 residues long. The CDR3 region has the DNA TGTGCCACCAGCAGAGATGTGCGGCAGCCCCAGCATTTT. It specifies CATSRDVRQPQHF.

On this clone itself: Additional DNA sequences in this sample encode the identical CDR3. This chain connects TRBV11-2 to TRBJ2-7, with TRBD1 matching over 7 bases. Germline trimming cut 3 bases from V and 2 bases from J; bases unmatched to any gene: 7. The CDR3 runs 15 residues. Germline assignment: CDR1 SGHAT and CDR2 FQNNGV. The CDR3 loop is CASSLAGTVTYEQYF. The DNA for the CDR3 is TGTGCCAGCAGCTTGGCCGGGACAGTAACCTACGAGCAGTACTTC.

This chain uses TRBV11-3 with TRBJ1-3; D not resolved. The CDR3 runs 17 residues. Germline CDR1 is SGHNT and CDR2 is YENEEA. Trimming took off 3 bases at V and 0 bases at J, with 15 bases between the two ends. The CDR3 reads CASSLVGQQHSGNTIYF. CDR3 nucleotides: TGTGCCAGCAGCTTGGTTGGCCAACAGCACTCTGGAAACACCATATATTTT.

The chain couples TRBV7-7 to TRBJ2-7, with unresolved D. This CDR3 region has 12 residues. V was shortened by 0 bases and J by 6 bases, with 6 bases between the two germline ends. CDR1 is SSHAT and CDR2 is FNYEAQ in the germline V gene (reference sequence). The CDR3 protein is CASSLASTEQYF. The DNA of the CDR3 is TGTGCCAGCAGCTTAGCCTCGACCGAGCAGTACTTC.

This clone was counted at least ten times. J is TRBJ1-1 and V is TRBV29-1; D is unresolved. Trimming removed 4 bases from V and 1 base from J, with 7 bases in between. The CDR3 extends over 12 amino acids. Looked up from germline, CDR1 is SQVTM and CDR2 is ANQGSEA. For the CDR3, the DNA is TGCAGCGTTGGTGCTTGGAACACTGAAGCTTTCTTT. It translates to CSVGAWNTEAFF.

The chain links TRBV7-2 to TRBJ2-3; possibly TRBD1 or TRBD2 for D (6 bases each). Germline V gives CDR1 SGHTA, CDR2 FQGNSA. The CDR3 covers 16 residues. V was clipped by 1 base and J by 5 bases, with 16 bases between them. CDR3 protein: CASSLGGGGGLDTQYF. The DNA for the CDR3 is TGTGCCAGCAGCTTAGGAGGGGGAGGCGGGTTAGATACGCAGTATTTT.

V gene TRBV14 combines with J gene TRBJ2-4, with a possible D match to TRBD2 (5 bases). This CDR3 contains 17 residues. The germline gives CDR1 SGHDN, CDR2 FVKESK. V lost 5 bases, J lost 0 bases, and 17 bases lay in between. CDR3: CASSESTLEIAKNIQYF. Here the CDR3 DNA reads TGTGCCAGCAGCGAGAGTACACTAGAAATAGCCAAAAACATTCAGTACTTC.

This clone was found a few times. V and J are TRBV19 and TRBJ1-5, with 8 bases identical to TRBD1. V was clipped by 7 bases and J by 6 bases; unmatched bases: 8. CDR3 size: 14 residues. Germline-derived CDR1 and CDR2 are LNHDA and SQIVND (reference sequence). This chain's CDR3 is CASIRTGTGQPQHF. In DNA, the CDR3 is TGTGCCAGTATTCGGACAGGGACAGGTCAGCCCCAGCATTTT.